Listed here are 10 T cell receptor beta chains from one sample, sequenced in a study of T cell changes during pregnancy in multiple sclerosis. The data were produced by immunoSEQ multiplex PCR, yet TCRdb's version contains in-frame clones alone and is incomplete. The sample has about 13,000 clones; 85% to 90% are singletons. The sample was CD8+ T cells from peripheral blood mononuclear cells, taken after pregnancy. These receptors all stem from a female donor in good health, enrolled as a control in a pregnancy study.

The chain couples TRBV27 to TRBJ2-7, with a weak D call TRBD2 (6 bases). The V gene lost 6 bases and the J gene lost 6 bases, with 18 bases spanning the gap. There are 14 residues in the CDR3. Germline lookup yields CDR1 MNHEY and CDR2 SMNVEV (reference sequence). The CDR3 DNA reads as TGTGCCAGCAGCCCCGAGGAGGGTTCGTCCGAGCAGTACTTC. This codes for CASSPEEGSSEQYF.

The rearrangement joins TRBV6-1 to TRBJ2-1, with 8 positions matching TRBD2. V was clipped by 8 bases and J by 9 bases; unmatched bases: 12. This CDR3 has 14 amino acids. Germline CDR1 MNHNS, CDR2 SASEGT. The CDR3 spells CASPIRGGASEQFF. DNA for the CDR3: TGTGCCAGCCCCATACGGGGGGGGGCGAGTGAGCAGTTCTTC.

This rearrangement joins TRBV6-5 to TRBJ1-2, with 10 positions matching TRBD1. With 0 bases clipped from V and 6 bases from J, the junction kept 1 base outside the gene matches. Germline loops: CDR1 MNHEY, CDR2 SVGAGI. The CDR3 extends over 14 amino acids. DNA for the CDR3: TGTGCCAGCAGTTACTCGACAGGGGGCAATGGCTACACCTTC. Translated: CASSYSTGGNGYTF.

The rearrangement joins TRBV28 to TRBJ1-5, with D possibly TRBD1 on 6 matching bases. Trimming removed 6 bases at V and 3 bases at J, with 12 bases between. CDR1 MDHEN and CDR2 SYDVKM come from the germline V gene. The CDR3 consists of 14 residues. The CDR3: CASRTWTVNQPQHF. The CDR3 DNA reads as TGTGCCAGCAGAACCTGGACAGTCAATCAGCCCCAGCATTTT.

This clone has a handful of counts. The J gene is TRBJ2-7, the V gene TRBV11-2; TRBD1 agrees at 7 bases. The germline CDR1 and CDR2 sequences are SGHAT and FQNNGV. CDR3 length equals 14 residues. Trimming at V came to 5 bases and at J to 1 base, leaving 5 bases not matched to a gene. The DNA for the CDR3 is TGTGCCAGCAGCCACGGGACAGTTTCCTACGAGCAGTACTTC. Its protein is CASSHGTVSYEQYF.

The chain is built from TRBV15 and TRBJ2-3; 10 bases are shared with TRBD1. The CDR3 runs to 15 residues. Germline loops: CDR1 LNHNV, CDR2 YYDKDF (reference sequence). V lost 3 bases to trimming and J lost 2 bases; unmatched junction nucleotides: 2. The CDR3 bases are TGTGCCACCAGCAGGGGACAGGGGTTCACAGATACGCAGTATTTT. Amino acids: CATSRGQGFTDTQYF.

The genes are TRBV15 and TRBJ2-5; D is possibly TRBD1 (5 bases). Germline V gene lookup returns CDR1 LNHNV and CDR2 YYDKDF (reference sequence). This CDR3 region has 12 residues. V gave up 8 bases and J gave up 2 bases, with 9 bases separating them. This chain's CDR3 is CATQGGQETQYF. CDR3 DNA sequence: TGTGCCACCCAGGGTGGGCAAGAGACCCAGTACTTC.

This chain joins TRBV29-1 and TRBJ1-6; D may be TRBD1 (6 bases). Between the trimmed V and J ends, which lost 6 bases and 10 bases, there was a span of 16 bases. CDR1 and CDR2 from the germline V gene are SQVTM and ANQGSEA. CDR3 size: 13 residues. This CDR3 reads CSVQRGEGSPLHF. As DNA, the CDR3 is TGCAGCGTCCAAAGGGGGGAGGGCTCACCCCTCCACTTT.

The chain employs TRBV4-2 and TRBJ2-1; perhaps TRBD2 as D (5 bases). The CDR3 is 12 residues long. V lost 5 bases and J 7 bases, leaving 9 bases between the germline ends. Germline V gene sequence: CDR1 LGHNA, CDR2 YNFKEQ. The CDR3 DNA sequence: TGTGCCAGCAGCTTGCGAGGGAATGAGCAGTTCTTC. This gives the protein CASSLRGNEQFF.

The rearrangement uses TRBV27 and TRBJ1-5; D is unresolved. This CDR3 contains 10 residues. The germline V and J ends were trimmed by 11 bases and 6 bases, with 8 bases remaining between them. Germline CDR1 MNHEY, CDR2 SMNVEV (reference sequence). CDR3 sequence reads: CAPRSQPQHF. The DNA of the CDR3 is TGTGCCCCCCGGAGTCAGCCCCAGCATTTT.